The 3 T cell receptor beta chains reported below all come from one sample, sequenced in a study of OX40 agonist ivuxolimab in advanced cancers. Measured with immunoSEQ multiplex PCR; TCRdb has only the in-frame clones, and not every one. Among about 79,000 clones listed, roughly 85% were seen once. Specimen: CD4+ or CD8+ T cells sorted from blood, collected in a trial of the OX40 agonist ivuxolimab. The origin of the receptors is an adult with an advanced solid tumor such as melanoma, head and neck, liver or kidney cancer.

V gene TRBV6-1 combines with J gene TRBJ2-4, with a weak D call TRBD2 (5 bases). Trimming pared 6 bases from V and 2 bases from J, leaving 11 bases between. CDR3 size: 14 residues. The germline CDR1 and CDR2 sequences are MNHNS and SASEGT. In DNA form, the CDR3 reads TGTGCCAGCAGAGTACCCGGGACCAAAAACATTCAGTACTTC. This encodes CASRVPGTKNIQYF.

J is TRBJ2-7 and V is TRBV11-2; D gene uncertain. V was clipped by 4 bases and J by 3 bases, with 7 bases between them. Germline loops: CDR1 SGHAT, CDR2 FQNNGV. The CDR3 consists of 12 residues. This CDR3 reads CASSSSFYEQYF. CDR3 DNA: TGTGCCAGCAGCTCTTCTTTCTACGAGCAGTACTTC.

The CDR3 DNA follows: TGTGCCAGTAGTATAGGCGACAGAATAGAAAAACTGTTTTTT. Protein: CASSIGDRIEKLFF. This rearrangement joins TRBV19 to TRBJ1-4; weak D call: TRBD1 (5 bases). The V end was cut by 1 base, the J end by 8 bases, with 11 bases between. The CDR3 extends over 14 amino acids. The germline CDR1 and CDR2 sequences are LNHDA and SQIVND (reference sequence).